This TCR beta chain was documented in a study of blood T cell repertoires in COVID-19. Study-level background: Specimens from acute and convalescent COVID-19 originated in the United States, Italy and Spain. Sources were T cells, B-cell-depleted T cells, or PBMCs; the material itself was cDNA or gDNA.

This clone was observed once. How the authors handled the data: The assay estimated nucleated cells by amplifying reference gene primers. The assay was immunoSEQ multiplex PCR, and TCRdb's table has in-frame clones only and misses some. Clonal size and the V and J genes are those of that table, whereas D and trimming came from the DNA. Found here are some 150,000 clones, 70% to 85% of them singletons; the top ten hold about 7.8%. The CDR3 runs to 15 residues. Germline CDR1 and CDR2: SGHTA and FQGNSA. V was clipped by 1 base and J by 7 bases; unmatched bases: 7. The clonotype originates from a woman aged 50 to 65 in a cohort sampled during active or convalescent COVID-19. This sequence joins TRBV7-2 and TRBJ1-2; 9 bases match TRBD1. Material for sequencing was peripheral blood. The CDR3 is CASSLGPDRGSGYTF. CDR3 nucleotide sequence: TGTGCCAGCAGCTTAGGCCCGGACAGGGGAAGTGGCTACACCTTC.